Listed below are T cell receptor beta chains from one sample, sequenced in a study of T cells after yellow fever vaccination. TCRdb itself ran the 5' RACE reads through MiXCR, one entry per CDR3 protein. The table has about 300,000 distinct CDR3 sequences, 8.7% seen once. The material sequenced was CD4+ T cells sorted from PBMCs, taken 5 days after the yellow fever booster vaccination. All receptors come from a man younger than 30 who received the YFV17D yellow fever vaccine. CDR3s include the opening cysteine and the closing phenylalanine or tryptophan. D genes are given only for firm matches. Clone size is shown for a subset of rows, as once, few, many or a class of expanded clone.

CDR3aa: CASSASGTPGSGNTIYF; CDR3nt: TGCGCCAGCAGCGCGAGCGGGACACCCGGCTCTGGAAACACCATATATTTT; d_gene: NA; v_gene: TRBV5-1; abundance: few; j_gene: TRBJ1-3
CDR3aa: CASSQETWGTEAFF; CDR3nt: TGCGCCAGCAGCCAAGAGACGTGGGGCACTGAAGCTTTCTTT; d_gene: NA; v_gene: TRBV4-3; abundance: few; j_gene: TRBJ1-1
CDR3aa: CASSDRATNTGELFF; CDR3nt: TGTGCCAGCAGCGACCGGGCTACGAACACCGGGGAGCTGTTTTTT; d_gene: NA; v_gene: TRBV9; abundance: NA; j_gene: TRBJ2-2
CDR3aa: CASSPGQITDTQYF; CDR3nt: TGCGCCAGCAGCCCGGGACAGATCACAGATACGCAGTATTTT; d_gene: TRBD1; v_gene: TRBV5-1; abundance: many; j_gene: TRBJ2-3
CDR3aa: CASSPRDSLAGGYTF; CDR3nt: TGCGCCAGCAGCCCCCGGGACAGTTTGGCGGGAGGCTACACCTTC; d_gene: TRBD1; v_gene: TRBV5-1; abundance: NA; j_gene: TRBJ1-2
CDR3aa: CASGGLAGAADSGANVLTF; CDR3nt: TGTGCCAGCGGTGGACTAGCGGGGGCCGCTGACTCTGGGGCCAACGTCCTGACTTTC; d_gene: TRBD2; v_gene: TRBV28; abundance: few; j_gene: TRBJ2-6
CDR3aa: CASSPSWVSDEQFF; CDR3nt: TGTGCCAGCAGCCCTTCTTGGGTTAGCGATGAGCAGTTCTTC; d_gene: NA; v_gene: TRBV7-2; abundance: many; j_gene: TRBJ2-1
CDR3aa: CASRWDDLNTEAFF; CDR3nt: TGTGCCAGTAGATGGGACGACTTGAACACTGAAGCTTTCTTT; d_gene: NA; v_gene: TRBV19; abundance: few; j_gene: TRBJ1-1
CDR3aa: CASSDDAGNTIYF; CDR3nt: TGTGCCAGCAGTGACGATGCTGGAAACACCATATATTTT; d_gene: NA; v_gene: TRBV2; abundance: NA; j_gene: TRBJ1-3
CDR3aa: CASSLGATSYGYTF; CDR3nt: TGCGCCAGCAGCTTGGGTGCCACCAGCTATGGCTACACCTTC; d_gene: NA; v_gene: TRBV5-1; abundance: NA; j_gene: TRBJ1-2
CDR3aa: CASSRIQGGVYTF; CDR3nt: TGTGCCAGCAGTCGAATACAGGGTGGTGTCTACACCTTC; d_gene: NA; v_gene: TRBV12-3/TRBV12-4; abundance: many; j_gene: TRBJ1-2
CDR3aa: CASRLTGNAEAFF; CDR3nt: TGTGCCAGCAGACTGACAGGGAACGCTGAAGCTTTCTTT; d_gene: TRBD1; v_gene: TRBV27; abundance: few; j_gene: TRBJ1-1
CDR3aa: CAWSVRGGLTYNEQFF; CDR3nt: TGTGCCTGGAGTGTACGGGGGGGGCTAACCTACAATGAGCAGTTCTTC; d_gene: TRBD2; v_gene: TRBV30; abundance: NA; j_gene: TRBJ2-1
CDR3aa: CASSQGFRGEKLFF; CDR3nt: TGTGCCAGCAGTCAAGGGTTTCGTGGTGAAAAACTGTTTTTT; d_gene: NA; v_gene: TRBV6-5; abundance: few; j_gene: TRBJ1-4
CDR3aa: CSARDVNTEAFF; CDR3nt: TGCAGCGCCAGGGACGTGAACACTGAAGCTTTCTTT; d_gene: NA; v_gene: TRBV29-1; abundance: NA; j_gene: TRBJ1-1
CDR3aa: CASSRGGGSPLHF; CDR3nt: TGTGCCAGCTCCCGTGGGGGGGGATCACCCCTCCACTTT; d_gene: NA; v_gene: TRBV7-9; abundance: NA; j_gene: TRBJ1-6
CDR3aa: CASSWRDRVSEQFF; CDR3nt: TGTGCCAGCAGCTGGCGGGACAGGGTTAGTGAGCAGTTCTTC; d_gene: TRBD1; v_gene: TRBV11-2; abundance: few; j_gene: TRBJ2-1
CDR3aa: CAISESQQGNSPLHF; CDR3nt: TGTGCCATCAGTGAGTCCCAGCAGGGGAATTCACCCCTCCACTTT; d_gene: NA; v_gene: TRBV10-3; abundance: many; j_gene: TRBJ1-6
CDR3aa: CSARTWTATETQYF; CDR3nt: TGCAGTGCTAGGACATGGACGGCCACAGAGACCCAGTACTTC; d_gene: NA; v_gene: TRBV20-1; abundance: NA; j_gene: TRBJ2-5
CDR3aa: CAISEGQLVYNEQFF; CDR3nt: TGTGCCATCAGTGAAGGGCAGTTGGTCTACAATGAGCAGTTCTTC; d_gene: NA; v_gene: TRBV10-3; abundance: many; j_gene: TRBJ2-1
CDR3aa: CAISESRQGFSGNTIYF; CDR3nt: TGTGCCATCAGTGAGTCAAGACAGGGTTTCTCTGGAAACACCATATATTTT; d_gene: TRBD1; v_gene: TRBV10-3; abundance: many; j_gene: TRBJ1-3
CDR3aa: CASSLNQDNEQFF; CDR3nt: TGTGCCAGCAGCTTAAACCAGGACAATGAGCAGTTCTTC; d_gene: NA; v_gene: TRBV7-2; abundance: few; j_gene: TRBJ2-1
CDR3aa: CASSQGGRNYNEQFF; CDR3nt: TGTGCCAGCAGCCAAGGCGGGAGAAACTACAATGAGCAGTTCTTC; d_gene: TRBD2; v_gene: TRBV7-2; abundance: few; j_gene: TRBJ2-1
CDR3aa: CAISETVPTYEQYF; CDR3nt: TGTGCCATCAGTGAGACAGTTCCGACCTACGAGCAGTACTTC; d_gene: NA; v_gene: TRBV10-3; abundance: NA; j_gene: TRBJ2-7
CDR3aa: CASSAGGRYEQYF; CDR3nt: TGCGCCAGCAGCGCAGGGGGGCGCTACGAGCAGTACTTC; d_gene: NA; v_gene: TRBV5-1; abundance: many; j_gene: TRBJ2-7
CDR3aa: CASSPDRGSQPQHF; CDR3nt: TGTGCCAGCAGTCCTGACAGGGGAAGTCAGCCCCAGCATTTT; d_gene: TRBD1; v_gene: TRBV9; abundance: NA; j_gene: TRBJ1-5
CDR3aa: CASSRSGGVANVLTF; CDR3nt: TGTGCCAGCAGCCGATCGGGAGGGGTGGCCAACGTCCTGACTTTC; d_gene: TRBD2; v_gene: TRBV5-8; abundance: NA; j_gene: TRBJ2-6
CDR3aa: CASSEGQGREPQHF; CDR3nt: TGTGCCAGCAGCGAGGGACAGGGCAGGGAGCCCCAGCATTTT; d_gene: TRBD1; v_gene: TRBV9; abundance: few; j_gene: TRBJ1-5
CDR3aa: CASSKPGGAGELFF; CDR3nt: TGTGCCAGCAGTAAGCCAGGGGGAGCCGGGGAGCTGTTTTTT; d_gene: TRBD1; v_gene: TRBV28; abundance: few; j_gene: TRBJ2-2
CDR3aa: CASSSGASNTGELFF; CDR3nt: TGCGCCAGCAGCTCAGGGGCCTCGAACACCGGGGAGCTGTTTTTT; d_gene: NA; v_gene: TRBV5-1; abundance: NA; j_gene: TRBJ2-2
CDR3aa: CASSLGGAGNQPQHF; CDR3nt: TGTGCCAGCAGCTTAGGGGGGGCGGGCAATCAGCCCCAGCATTTT; d_gene: NA; v_gene: TRBV7-2; abundance: many; j_gene: TRBJ1-5
CDR3aa: CASSLVGDQETQYF; CDR3nt: TGCGCCAGCAGCTTGGTGGGCGACCAAGAGACCCAGTACTTC; d_gene: NA; v_gene: TRBV5-1; abundance: few; j_gene: TRBJ2-5
CDR3aa: CASSSPLRTSGNTIYF; CDR3nt: TGTGCCAGCAGCTCACCTCTTCGGACATCTGGAAACACCATATATTTT; d_gene: NA; v_gene: TRBV7-2; abundance: few; j_gene: TRBJ1-3
CDR3aa: CASSRRTGGSEAFF; CDR3nt: TGTGCCAGCAGCCGACGAACAGGGGGGAGTGAAGCTTTCTTT; d_gene: TRBD1; v_gene: TRBV9; abundance: NA; j_gene: TRBJ1-1
CDR3aa: CASSDSKIGLAGQETQYF; CDR3nt: TGTGCCAGCAGTGACTCGAAAATCGGACTAGCGGGACAAGAGACCCAGTACTTC; d_gene: TRBD2; v_gene: TRBV6-4; abundance: NA; j_gene: TRBJ2-5
CDR3aa: CSASYGDTQYF; CDR3nt: TGCAGTGCTAGCTATGGGGATACGCAGTATTTT; d_gene: NA; v_gene: TRBV20-1; abundance: NA; j_gene: TRBJ2-3
CDR3aa: CASRERQGSSGYTF; CDR3nt: TGTGCCAGCAGGGAAAGACAGGGTTCTTCTGGCTACACCTTC; d_gene: TRBD1; v_gene: TRBV7-2; abundance: once; j_gene: TRBJ1-2
CDR3aa: CATSRGQGSSYNEQFF; CDR3nt: TGTGCCACCAGCAGAGGACAGGGGAGCTCCTACAATGAGCAGTTCTTC; d_gene: TRBD1; v_gene: TRBV15; abundance: many; j_gene: TRBJ2-1
CDR3aa: CASSFRRGGTDTQYF; CDR3nt: TGTGCCAGCAGCTTCCGGCGGGGGGGCACAGATACGCAGTATTTT; d_gene: TRBD2; v_gene: TRBV7-2; abundance: NA; j_gene: TRBJ2-3
CDR3aa: CASSLTGHGETQYF; CDR3nt: TGCGCCAGCAGCTTAACAGGGCACGGAGAGACCCAGTACTTC; d_gene: NA; v_gene: TRBV5-1; abundance: NA; j_gene: TRBJ2-5
CDR3aa: CASSLIPGHYTF; CDR3nt: TGTGCCAGCAGCCTAATACCGGGACATTACACCTTC; d_gene: NA; v_gene: TRBV7-3; abundance: NA; j_gene: TRBJ1-2
CDR3aa: CASSPVFVHGYTF; CDR3nt: TGTGCCAGCAGTCCCGTCTTCGTCCATGGCTACACCTTC; d_gene: NA; v_gene: TRBV12-3/TRBV12-4; abundance: NA; j_gene: TRBJ1-2
CDR3aa: CASFRGQDTEAFF; CDR3nt: TGTGCCAGCTTCAGGGGGCAGGACACTGAAGCTTTCTTT; d_gene: TRBD1; v_gene: TRBV18; abundance: few; j_gene: TRBJ1-1
CDR3aa: CASSADRVSFF; CDR3nt: TGTGCCAGCAGCGCCGACAGGGTATCTTTCTTT; d_gene: TRBD1; v_gene: TRBV2; abundance: few; j_gene: TRBJ1-1
CDR3aa: CASSLHRGYTGELFF; CDR3nt: TGTGCCAGCAGTTTACACAGGGGATACACCGGGGAGCTGTTTTTT; d_gene: TRBD1; v_gene: TRBV12-3/TRBV12-4; abundance: few; j_gene: TRBJ2-2
CDR3aa: CASSEQGFDGYTF; CDR3nt: TGTGCCAGCAGTGAACAGGGGTTCGACGGCTACACCTTC; d_gene: TRBD1; v_gene: TRBV28; abundance: many; j_gene: TRBJ1-2